What follows are 12 T cell receptor beta chains derived from one specimen sequenced in a study of OX40 agonist ivuxolimab in advanced cancers. Using immunoSEQ multiplex PCR, the repertoire was profiled, and TCRdb retains in-frame clones only, with some absent. The sample records roughly 42,000 clones, 65% to 90% being singletons. The sample consisted of CD4+ or CD8+ T cells sorted from blood, taken in a trial of the OX40 agonist ivuxolimab. These receptors were taken from an adult with an advanced solid tumor such as melanoma, head and neck, liver or kidney cancer.

The chain joins TRBV5-6 to TRBJ2-1; tentatively, D is TRBD2 (6 bases). Germline CDR1 is SGHDT and CDR2 is YYEEEE. This CDR3 spans 13 amino acids. Trimming pared 2 bases from V and 8 bases from J, leaving 11 bases between. CDR3 region: CASSFREVDEQFF. The CDR3 DNA follows: TGTGCCAGCAGCTTCAGGGAGGTCGATGAGCAGTTCTTC.

To note about this clone: The same CDR3 also results from other DNA sequences found in this sample. The genes are TRBV5-1 and TRBJ1-1; D is ambiguous. Trimming removed 0 bases at V and 0 bases at J, with 6 bases between. Germline CDR1 is SGHRS and CDR2 is YFSETQ. This CDR3 has 14 amino acids. CDR3 coding DNA: TGCGCCAGCAGCTTGGGTACAATGAACACTGAAGCTTTCTTT. As protein: CASSLGTMNTEAFF.

The chain carries TRBV7-8 and TRBJ1-4, with D tentatively TRBD1 (5 bases). The ends were cut back, 5 bases at V and 4 bases at J, with 14 bases in the middle. The CDR3 consists of 15 residues. Germline CDR1 reads SGHVS; CDR2 reads FQNEAQ. This chain's CDR3 is CASSPPGLLNEKLFF. CDR3 nucleotide sequence: TGTGCCAGCAGCCCCCCGGGGCTGCTTAATGAAAAACTGTTTTTT.

The chain couples TRBV18 to TRBJ2-2, with D perhaps assigned TRBD1 or TRBD2 (5 bases each). With 2 bases removed from V and 6 bases from J, the gap between germline ends came to 16 bases. CDR3 length: 16 amino acids. Germline CDR1 is KGHSH and CDR2 is LQKENI. The CDR3 sequence: CASSPFGDHTPGELFF. CDR3 nucleotide sequence: TGTGCCAGCTCACCATTTGGGGACCACACTCCCGGGGAGCTGTTTTTT.

V is TRBV6-5 and J is TRBJ2-7, with D uncertain. This CDR3 has 10 residues. Germline loops: CDR1 MNHEY, CDR2 SVGAGI. With 8 bases removed from V and 3 bases from J, the gap between germline ends came to 5 bases. The CDR3 nucleotides are TGTGCCAGCGGTTTCTACGAGCAGTACTTC. Translated, it gives CASGFYEQYF.

This clone appeared a single time. At one end, the junction sequence differs from germline, possibly due to a read error. The genes are TRBV4-1 and TRBJ2-5, with D possibly matching TRBD2 (6 bases). Germline V gene lookup returns CDR1 MGHRA and CDR2 YSYEKL. CDR3 length: 13 residues. The CDR3 spells CASSPGGKEAQYF. CDR3 nucleotide sequence: TGCGCCAGCAGCCCAGGAGGGAAAGAGGCCCAGTACTTC.

The rearrangement joins TRBV27 to TRBJ2-7, with 7 nucleotides matching TRBD2. Germline CDR1 and CDR2: MNHEY and SMNVEV (reference sequence). The J segment lost 4 bases and the V segment lost 4 bases, leaving 13 bases of the junction unmatched. There are 16 residues in the CDR3. CDR3 in amino acids: CASSWGFSGLQYEQYF. CDR3 coding DNA: TGTGCCAGCAGTTGGGGGTTTAGCGGGCTCCAGTACGAGCAGTACTTC.

This chain joins TRBV15 and TRBJ2-2, with D maybe TRBD2 (6 bases). From germline, CDR1 is LNHNV and CDR2 YYDKDF (reference sequence). With 5 bases removed from V and 6 bases from J, the gap between germline ends came to 10 bases. The length of the CDR3 is 13 residues. The CDR3 loop reads CATSRDFAGELFF. The CDR3 bases are TGTGCCACCAGCCGGGACTTCGCCGGGGAGCTGTTTTTT.

This rearrangement joins TRBV19 to TRBJ2-3, with D perhaps TRBD2 (6 bases). Germline assignment: CDR1 LNHDA and CDR2 SQIVND (reference sequence). The V end lost 4 bases, the J end lost 2 bases, and 13 bases lay between the germline ends. This CDR3 is built from 15 residues. The CDR3 nucleotides are TGTGCCAGTAGTAGGGCGGGGTCCACCACAGATACGCAGTATTTT. It is translated as CASSRAGSTTDTQYF.

The V call is TRBV19, the J call TRBJ2-3, with 13 bases lining up with TRBD2. The CDR3 consists of 16 residues. Germline CDR1 reads LNHDA; CDR2 reads SQIVND (reference sequence). The trim removed 8 bases at V and 2 bases at J, leaving 7 bases unmatched. CDR3 amino acids: CASRTSGSVNTDTQYF. The CDR3 nucleotides read TGTGCCAGTCGGACTAGCGGGAGTGTTAACACAGATACGCAGTATTTT.

This clone was seen just once. V usage is TRBV5-1 and J usage is TRBJ1-2, with D tentatively TRBD1 (6 bases). CDR3 length: 17 residues. V shed 0 bases and J shed 2 bases, with 17 bases lying between them. Germline CDR1 and CDR2: SGHRS and YFSETQ. In DNA, the CDR3 is TGCGCCAGCAGCTTGGATCGGGGGGCCCAGGGCAACTATGGCTACACCTTC. As protein: CASSLDRGAQGNYGYTF.

This clone was picked up a small number of times. V is TRBV6-6 and J is TRBJ2-1; TRBD1 matches at 7 bases. Unmatched junction bases numbered 4, after V lost 0 bases and J lost 2 bases. CDR3 length: 16 amino acids. Germline CDR1 MNHNY, CDR2 SVGAGI (reference sequence). The DNA of the CDR3 is TGTGCCAGCAGTTACTCTACCGGGACAGCCTACAATGAGCAGTTCTTC. This codes for CASSYSTGTAYNEQFF.